The entry below gives a single T cell receptor (beta chain) sequence along with its context. The target antigen is unknown. TCRdb fed the 5' RACE reads into MiXCR, producing one record per CDR3 protein. The table shows approximately 540,000 distinct CDR3 sequences, with about 13% occurring only once. This specimen belongs to a study of CD8 T cells in ankylosing spondylitis. Study results and caveats: Disease-linked clones proved CD8+ and comparatively uncommon in peripheral blood. A TCR beta motif of roughly 8 highly homologous variants seemed to mark ankylosing spondylitis blood. There was reportedly significant enrichment of clones that were disease-linked in matched ankylosing spondylitis synovial fluid.

This TCR was recovered from a male donor with ankylosing spondylitis. Sequencing was performed on blood, either unsorted or a sorted T cell fraction (not recorded which).

CDR3 DNA: TGTGCCAGCAGCCTCCGGACTAGCGGGAGAGGAGGGCCTGCTGGTACGCAGTATTTT. Its protein is CASSLRTSGRGGPAGTQYF. V is TRBV14 and J is TRBJ2-3; the match to TRBD2 covers 13 bases. The V gene end was trimmed by 4 bases and the J gene end by 8 bases; junction bases not matched to a gene: 18. This CDR3 spans 19 amino acids. Germline V lookup: CDR1 SGHDN, CDR2 FVKESK.